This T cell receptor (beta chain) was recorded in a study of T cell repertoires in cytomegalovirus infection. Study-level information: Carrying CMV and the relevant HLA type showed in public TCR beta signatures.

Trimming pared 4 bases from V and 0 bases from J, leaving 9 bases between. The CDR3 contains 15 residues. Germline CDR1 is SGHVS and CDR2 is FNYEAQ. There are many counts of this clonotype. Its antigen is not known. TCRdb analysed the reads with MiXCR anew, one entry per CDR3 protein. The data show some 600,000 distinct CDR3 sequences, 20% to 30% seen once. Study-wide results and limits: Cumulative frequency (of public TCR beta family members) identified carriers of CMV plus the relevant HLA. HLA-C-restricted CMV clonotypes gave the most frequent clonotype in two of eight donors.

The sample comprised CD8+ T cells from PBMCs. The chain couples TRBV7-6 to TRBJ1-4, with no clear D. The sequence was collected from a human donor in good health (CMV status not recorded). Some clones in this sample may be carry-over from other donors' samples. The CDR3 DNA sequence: TGTGCCAGCAGCTCTCTGACTGCAACTAATGAAAAACTGTTTTTT. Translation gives CASSSLTATNEKLFF.